This is a list of T cell receptor beta chains from one sample in a study of CD8 T cells in ankylosing spondylitis. TCRdb ran MiXCR on the 5' RACE reads and lists one entry per CDR3 protein. The sample shows under 250,000 distinct CDR3 sequences, over 9.5% of them seen only once. The material sequenced was blood, either unsorted or a sorted T cell fraction (not recorded which). These receptors all stem from a male donor with ankylosing spondylitis or in good health (not recorded which). CDR3s include the opening cysteine and the closing phenylalanine or tryptophan. The D gene is left open where the match is weak. Expanded clones are given a class, and other clones once, few, many or no size at all.

cdr3_aa | cdr3_nt | cdr3_length | j_call | clone_size | v_call | d_call
CASSHEQTGPGVTQYF | TGTGCCAGCAGCCATGAACAGACAGGGCCGGGAGTTACGCAGTATTTT | 16 | TRBJ2-3 | many | TRBV4-2 | NA
CATSRGSLRSDTQYF | TGTGCCACCAGCAGGGGGTCTTTGCGCAGCGATACGCAGTATTTT | 15 | TRBJ2-3 | many | TRBV15 | NA
CASPFEEQIRDTQYF | TGTGCCAGCCCATTTGAGGAGCAGATTAGGGATACGCAGTATTTT | 15 | TRBJ2-3 | many | TRBV21-1 | NA
CSATRLNEELFF | TGCAGTGCTACAAGGTTAAATGAAGAACTGTTTTTT | 12 | TRBJ1-4 | many | TRBV20-1 | NA
CASSTRGLPSGRHEQYF | TGTGCCAGCAGCACCCGAGGTCTCCCTAGCGGGAGACACGAGCAGTACTTC | 17 | TRBJ2-7 | many | TRBV7-8 | TRBD2
CASSQDTGRLKAEAFF | TGCGCCAGCAGCCAAGACACGGGACGGTTGAAGGCTGAAGCTTTCTTT | 16 | TRBJ1-1 | few | TRBV4-1 | NA
CASSWGQGLGYEQYF | TGTGCCAGCAGCTGGGGACAGGGGCTAGGGTACGAGCAGTACTTC | 15 | TRBJ2-7 | many | TRBV5-5 | TRBD1
CASLPRGNTGELFF | TGTGCCAGCCTGCCAAGGGGAAACACCGGGGAGCTGTTTTTT | 14 | TRBJ2-2 | many | TRBV21-1 | NA
CASMPSGGGETQYF | TGTGCCAGCATGCCATCAGGAGGGGGGGAGACCCAGTACTTC | 14 | TRBJ2-5 | NA | TRBV6-1 | NA
CASSLTLSYNEQFF | TGCGCCAGCAGCTTGACTCTCTCCTACAATGAGCAGTTCTTC | 14 | TRBJ2-1 | many | TRBV5-1 | NA
CASSQAGGAFF | TGTGCCAGCAGCCAAGCAGGGGGAGCTTTCTTT | 11 | TRBJ1-1 | few | TRBV16 | TRBD1
CASSLAGLGDTEAFF | TGCGCCAGCAGCTTGGCGGGTCTGGGGGACACTGAAGCTTTCTTT | 15 | TRBJ1-1 | many | TRBV5-1 | NA
CASTPPRGGLRTDTQYF | TGTGCCAGCACCCCTCCTAGGGGGGGGCTGAGAACAGATACGCAGTATTTT | 17 | TRBJ2-3 | few | TRBV12-3/TRBV12-4 | NA
CSAITRGGNQPQHF | TGCAGTGCTATAACCAGGGGCGGCAATCAGCCCCAGCATTTT | 14 | TRBJ1-5 | many | TRBV20-1 | NA
CASISDRGEPNEQFF | TGTGCCAGCATATCGGACAGGGGAGAACCCAATGAGCAGTTCTTC | 15 | TRBJ2-1 | many | TRBV6-1 | TRBD1
CASIESRRGSYNEQFF | TGTGCCAGCATAGAATCAAGGAGAGGGTCCTACAATGAGCAGTTCTTC | 16 | TRBJ2-1 | many | TRBV12-3/TRBV12-4 | NA
CASSNGQTYEQYF | TGCGCCAGCAGCAACGGACAGACCTACGAGCAGTACTTC | 13 | TRBJ2-7 | many | TRBV5-1 | NA
CASSDGQGYYGYTF | TGTGCCAGCAGTGATGGGCAGGGCTACTATGGCTACACCTTC | 14 | TRBJ1-2 | NA | TRBV2 | NA
CASSLEVPYEQYF | TGTGCCAGCAGCCTTGAGGTCCCCTACGAGCAGTACTTC | 13 | TRBJ2-7 | many | TRBV11-2 | NA